This T cell receptor beta chain is drawn from a study of regulatory dendritic cells for organ transplantation. Whole-study context: LPS was added to dendritic cell cultures on day 6.

Allogeneic regulatory or mature dendritic cells were co-cultured for under six days with CFSE-labeled sorted T cells at 1:10. Memory T cells were CD45RO+, naive were CD45RA+, sorted by FACS. The V end was cut by 2 bases, the J end by 5 bases, with 6 bases between. The germline CDR1 and CDR2 sequences are MDHEN and SYDVKM. The CDR3 has 12 amino acids. Study observations and caveats: Considerable individual heterogeneity was seen in alloreactive memory CD8+ T cells. Memory CD8+ T cells were the most oligoclonal; naive cells were highly diverse.

As regards this clone: The antigen is not known.

Method: immunoSEQ multiplex PCR; TCRdb's copy keeps in-frame clones and lacks some. Altogether approximately 22,000 clones are present, approximately 85% being singletons, with the ten largest covering about 0.24%. The sequenced material came from naive CD4+ T cells from blood cultured with dendritic cells. The subset here: CD45RA+ naive T cells. The sequence came from a human donor in good health. The chain joins TRBV28 to TRBJ1-2, with no clear D. The CDR3 spells CASSLKGYGYTF. The CDR3, as DNA: TGTGCCAGCAGTTTAAAGGGATATGGCTACACCTTC.